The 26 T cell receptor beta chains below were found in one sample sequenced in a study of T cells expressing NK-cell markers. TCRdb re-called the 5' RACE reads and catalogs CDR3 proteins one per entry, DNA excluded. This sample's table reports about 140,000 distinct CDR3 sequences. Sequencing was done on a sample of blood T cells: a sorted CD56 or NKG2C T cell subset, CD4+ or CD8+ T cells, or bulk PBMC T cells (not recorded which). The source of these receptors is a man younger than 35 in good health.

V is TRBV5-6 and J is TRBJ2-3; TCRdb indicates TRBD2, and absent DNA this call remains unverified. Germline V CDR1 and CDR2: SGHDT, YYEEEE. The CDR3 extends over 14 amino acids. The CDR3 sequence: CASSQLAGADTQYF.

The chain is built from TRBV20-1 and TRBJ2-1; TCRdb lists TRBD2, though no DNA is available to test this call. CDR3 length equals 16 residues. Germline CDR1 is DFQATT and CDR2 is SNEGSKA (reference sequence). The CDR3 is CSASSPAGTNYNEQFF.

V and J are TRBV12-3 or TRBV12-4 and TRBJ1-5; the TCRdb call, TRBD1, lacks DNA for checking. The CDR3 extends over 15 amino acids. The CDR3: CASSLQGSSNQPQHF.

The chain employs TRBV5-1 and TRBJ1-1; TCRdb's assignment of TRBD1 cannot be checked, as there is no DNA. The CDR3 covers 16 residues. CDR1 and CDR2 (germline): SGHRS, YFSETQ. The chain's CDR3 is CASSLVRTEANTEAFF.

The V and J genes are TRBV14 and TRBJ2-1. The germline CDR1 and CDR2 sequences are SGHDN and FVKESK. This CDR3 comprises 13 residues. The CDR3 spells CASSLNFPTEQFF.

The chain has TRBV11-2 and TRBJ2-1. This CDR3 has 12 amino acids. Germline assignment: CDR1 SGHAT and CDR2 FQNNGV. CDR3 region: CASTHTHYEQFF.

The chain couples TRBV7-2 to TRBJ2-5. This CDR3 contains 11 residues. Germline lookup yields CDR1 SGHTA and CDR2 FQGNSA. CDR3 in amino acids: CASSLVETQYF. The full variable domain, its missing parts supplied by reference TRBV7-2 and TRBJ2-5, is GAGVSQSPSNKVTEKGKDVELRCDPISGHTALYWYRQSLGQGLEFLIYFQGNSAPDKSGLPSDRFSAERTGGSVSTLTIQRTQQEDSAVYLCASSLVETQYFGPGTRLLVL.

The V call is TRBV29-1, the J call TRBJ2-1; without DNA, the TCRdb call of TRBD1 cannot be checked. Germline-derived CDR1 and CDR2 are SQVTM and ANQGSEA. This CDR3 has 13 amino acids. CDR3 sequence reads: CSVRTGVYNEQFF.

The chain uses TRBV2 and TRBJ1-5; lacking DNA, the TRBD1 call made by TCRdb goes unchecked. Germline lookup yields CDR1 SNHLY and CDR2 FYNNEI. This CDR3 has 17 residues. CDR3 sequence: CASSEWRGLEVNQPQHF.

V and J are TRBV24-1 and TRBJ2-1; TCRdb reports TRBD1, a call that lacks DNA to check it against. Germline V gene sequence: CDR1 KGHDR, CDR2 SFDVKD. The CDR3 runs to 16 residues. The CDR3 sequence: CATSDLPTGDREAWFF.

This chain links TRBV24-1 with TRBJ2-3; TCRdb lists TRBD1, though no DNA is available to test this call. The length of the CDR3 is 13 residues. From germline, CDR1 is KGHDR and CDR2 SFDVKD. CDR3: CATRAGGDDTQYF.

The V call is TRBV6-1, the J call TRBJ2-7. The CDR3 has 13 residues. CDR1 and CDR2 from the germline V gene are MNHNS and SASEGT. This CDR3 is CASSPTQYYEQYF.

This chain's CDR3 is CASSFRGRESEAFF. V and J are TRBV7-8 and TRBJ1-1. Germline loops: CDR1 SGHVS, CDR2 FQNEAQ. The CDR3 covers 14 residues.

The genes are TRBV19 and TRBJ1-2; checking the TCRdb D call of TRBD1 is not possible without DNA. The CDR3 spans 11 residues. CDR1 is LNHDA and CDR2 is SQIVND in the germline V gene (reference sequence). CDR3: CASLTGYGYTF.

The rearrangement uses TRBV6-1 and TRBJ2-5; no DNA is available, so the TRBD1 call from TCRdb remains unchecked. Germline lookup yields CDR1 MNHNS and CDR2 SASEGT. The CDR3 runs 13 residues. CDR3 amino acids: CASRDPEQETQYF.

The CDR3 reads CSVLGLASSNEQFF. The gene calls are TRBV29-1 and TRBJ2-1; the TCRdb call, TRBD2, lacks DNA for checking. The CDR3 has 14 residues. Germline CDR1 reads SQVTM; CDR2 reads ANQGSEA.

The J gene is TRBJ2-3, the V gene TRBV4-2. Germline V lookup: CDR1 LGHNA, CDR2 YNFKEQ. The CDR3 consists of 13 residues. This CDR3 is CASSQESSDTQYF.

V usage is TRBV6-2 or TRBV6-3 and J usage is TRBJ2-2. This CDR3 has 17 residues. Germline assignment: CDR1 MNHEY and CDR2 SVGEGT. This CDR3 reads CASSPLIFGVLTGELFF.

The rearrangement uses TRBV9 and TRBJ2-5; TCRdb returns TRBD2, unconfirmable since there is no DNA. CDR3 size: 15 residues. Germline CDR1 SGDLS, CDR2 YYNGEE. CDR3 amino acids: CASSATSGSGETQYF.

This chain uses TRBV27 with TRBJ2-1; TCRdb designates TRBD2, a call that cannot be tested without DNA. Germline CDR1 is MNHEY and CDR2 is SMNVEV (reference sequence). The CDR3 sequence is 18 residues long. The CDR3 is CASSSISPVGEGYNEQFF.

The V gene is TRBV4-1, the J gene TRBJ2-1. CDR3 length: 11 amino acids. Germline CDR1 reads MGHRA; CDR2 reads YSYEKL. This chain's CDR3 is CASGAGNEQFF.

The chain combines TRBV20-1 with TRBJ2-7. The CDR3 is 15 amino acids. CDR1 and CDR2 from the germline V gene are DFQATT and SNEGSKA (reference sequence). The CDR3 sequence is CSARDLADTAYEQYF.

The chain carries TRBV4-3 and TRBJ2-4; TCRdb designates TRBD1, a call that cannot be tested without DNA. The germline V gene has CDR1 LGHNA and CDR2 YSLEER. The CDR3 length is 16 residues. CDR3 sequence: CASSQEPQGAKNIQYF.

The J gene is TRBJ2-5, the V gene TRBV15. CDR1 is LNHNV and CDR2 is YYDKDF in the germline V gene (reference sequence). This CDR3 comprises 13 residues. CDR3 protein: CATSSRVDETQYF.

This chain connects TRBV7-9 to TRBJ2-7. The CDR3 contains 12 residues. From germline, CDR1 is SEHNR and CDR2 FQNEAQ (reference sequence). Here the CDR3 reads CASSLARHEQYF.

The CDR3 spells CASSYQGQGRHYGYTF. The J gene is TRBJ1-2, the V gene TRBV27; the TRBD1 assignment by TCRdb is unverifiable without DNA. Germline lookup yields CDR1 MNHEY and CDR2 SMNVEV (reference sequence). CDR3 length: 16 residues.